This TCR beta chain appears in the sequencing data of a study of vaccination effects on CD4 cells after COVID-19. Whole-study findings and limits: In the late period after vaccination, infection- and vaccine-induced clones contracted markedly.

Details on this clone: Its antigen is still unknown.

Per germline, CDR1 SGHTA and CDR2 FQGTGA. The CDR3 loop spans 13 amino acids. V lost 10 bases and J lost 5; bases outside the gene matches: 7. Antigen-specific CD4+ T cells were expanded with viral peptide pools in the ViraFEST assay before sequencing. It was after approximately 11 days of culture that CD4+ T cells were isolated. Subjects were given two BNT162b2 or mRNA-1273 vaccine doses. With 7.5 to 10 ug/ml peptides and 9.5 to 10 IU/ml IL-2, fewer than 2.5 million PBMC per well were cultured. Cells had half their medium changed to IL-2 medium on days 3 and 7. Libraries were prepared by immunoSEQ multiplex PCR; TCRdb keeps only in-frame clonotypes and omits some of them. Seen here are 20,000 to 30,000 clones, under 85% observed once, and the top ten hold around 23%.

The sample was CD4+ T cells from PBMCs cultured with HCoV-NL63 spike peptides, taken after COVID-19 vaccination. The V gene is TRBV7-3, the J gene TRBJ1-1; 10 bases align to TRBD1. The clonotype comes from a human donor who received a COVID-19 vaccine. The CDR3 DNA sequence: TGTGCCACCTCGACAGGGGGCGGGACTGAAGCTTTCTTT. As protein: CATSTGGGTEAFF.